The 8 T cell receptor beta chains below all came from one sample that was sequenced in a study of regulatory T cells in long-lasting Graves disease. As for time point: newly diagnosed GD, antithyroid drugs for less than 3 months. Generation of the TCR library employed RNA extracted from PBMCs. The authors built TCR beta libraries using iRepertoire HTBI primers and Arm-PCR of CDR3 regions. TCRdb reprocessed the multiplex PCR reads via MiXCR and lists one record per CDR3 protein. The table records about 420,000 distinct CDR3 sequences, about a sixth of them present only once. The same sample was also studied in work on T cells in Graves' hyperthyroidism and ophthalmopathy.

The sequencing used peripheral blood mononuclear cells (PBMCs), collected at new diagnosis, from a patient treated with antithyroid drugs. The receptors stem from a woman aged 18-29 years with Graves disease.

J is TRBJ1-2 and V is TRBV7-9; 7 bases are a match to TRBD1. Trimming at V came to 1 base and at J to 2 bases, leaving 4 bases not matched to a gene. Germline V gene lookup returns CDR1 SEHNR and CDR2 FQNEAQ (reference sequence). The CDR3 covers 15 residues. The CDR3 nucleotides are TGTGCCAGCAGCTTAGGAGGGGACAGAAACTATGGCTACACCTTC. Its protein product is CASSLGGDRNYGYTF.

In this sample, this clonotype turned up many times. The chain joins TRBV25-1 to TRBJ2-1; 8 nucleotides line up with TRBD2. This CDR3 spans 15 amino acids. Germline V gene lookup returns CDR1 MGHDK and CDR2 SYGVNS. V was clipped by 4 bases and J by 8 bases; unmatched bases: 10. CDR3: CASSVYGRADDEQFF. CDR3 nucleotides: TGTGCCAGCAGTGTCTACGGGAGGGCCGACGATGAGCAGTTCTTC.

The J gene is TRBJ1-5, the V gene TRBV20-1; 7 positions match TRBD1. CDR1 and CDR2 from the germline V gene are DFQATT and SNEGSKA (reference sequence). CDR3 size: 16 residues. The ends lost 2 bases at V and 0 bases at J; junction bases unmatched: 7. The CDR3 DNA is TGCAGTGCTAGATGGACCGGGACAGATAGCAATCAGCCCCAGCATTTT. Its translation is CSARWTGTDSNQPQHF.

A note on this clonotype: Being one base from a much bigger clone, this may be a read error. The chain joins TRBV6-1 to TRBJ1-5; a possible D gene is TRBD1 (6 bases). The CDR3 has 14 amino acids. Germline V gene data show CDR1 as MNHNS and CDR2 as SASEGT. The CDR3 spells CASSVGLRGQPQRF. The DNA of the CDR3 is TGTGCCAGCTCGGTAGGACTCCGAGGACAGCCCCAGCGTTTT.

The chain links TRBV7-9 to TRBJ2-7, with D perhaps TRBD1 or TRBD2 (5 bases each). The CDR3 has 13 residues. Germline V gene sequence: CDR1 SEHNR, CDR2 FQNEAQ (reference sequence). The V and J ends lost 3 bases and 6 bases respectively, with 12 bases between them. CDR3 coding DNA: TGTGCCAGCAGCTTTACTAGGGGTTCCGAGCAGTACTTC. As protein: CASSFTRGSEQYF.

This clonotype was observed a handful of times. The chain links TRBV27 to TRBJ2-6; possibly TRBD2 for D (5 bases). Trimming stripped 2 bases from V and 0 bases from J, with 11 bases between. The germline CDR1 and CDR2 sequences are MNHEY and SMNVEV (reference sequence). This CDR3 is built from 17 residues. The CDR3 sequence: CASSLLPAGSGANVLTF. The CDR3 DNA is TGTGCCAGCAGTTTACTCCCGGCGGGCTCTGGGGCCAACGTCCTGACTTTC.

In this sample, this clonotype turned up a few times. The J gene is TRBJ2-6, the V gene TRBV7-9; D not certain. Between the trimmed V and J ends, which lost 5 bases and 2 bases, there was a span of 7 bases. Germline V lookup: CDR1 SEHNR, CDR2 FQNEAQ (reference sequence). This CDR3 contains 14 residues. Written as DNA, the CDR3 is TGTGCCAGCAGCACCCGACCTGGGGCCAACGTCCTGACTTTC. It specifies CASSTRPGANVLTF.

This clonotype has at least ten counts. The chain employs TRBV28 and TRBJ2-7; 7 bases are a match to TRBD1. This CDR3 spans 15 amino acids. J was trimmed by 0 bases and V by 3 bases; bases with no gene match: 5. In germline, CDR1 is MDHEN, CDR2 SYDVKM. This CDR3 is CASSLSGTVSYEQYF. The DNA of the CDR3 is TGTGCCAGCAGTTTGTCCGGGACAGTCTCCTACGAGCAGTACTTC.